This record looks at one T cell receptor beta chain sequence and its context. The antigen is unknown. These data belong to a study of cytomegalovirus exposure and HLA in healthy donors. Clones were read by immunoSEQ multiplex PCR, and TCRdb kept only the in-frame ones, dropping some. This sample has 200,000 to 300,000 clones, with more than 75% found just once. The study's findings and limits: Reportedly, cytomegalovirus status was diagnosed with high sensitivity and specificity.

Per germline, CDR1 MDHEN and CDR2 SYDVKM. The CDR3 is made up of 13 amino acids. Losses at the gene ends were 6 bases for V and 5 bases for J; bases not matched to a gene: 2. Separation from the approximately 660-subject first cohort characterized the approximately 120-subject validation cohort, to which the donors belonged. The material sequenced was PBMCs. This sequence was found in a man aged 18-30 years in good health and CMV-seropositive. The J gene is TRBJ2-5, the V gene TRBV28, with 11 bases that match TRBD2. The CDR3 spells CASRVAGGETQYF. CDR3 DNA sequence: TGTGCCAGCAGGGTAGCGGGAGGGGAGACCCAGTACTTC. The whole variable domain, filled in from reference TRBV28 and TRBJ2-5, reads DVKVTQSSRYLVKRTGEKVFLECVQDMDHENMFWYRQDPGLGLRLIYFSYDVKMKEKGDIPEGYSVSREKKERFSLILESASTNQTSMYLCASRVAGGETQYFGPGTRLLVL.